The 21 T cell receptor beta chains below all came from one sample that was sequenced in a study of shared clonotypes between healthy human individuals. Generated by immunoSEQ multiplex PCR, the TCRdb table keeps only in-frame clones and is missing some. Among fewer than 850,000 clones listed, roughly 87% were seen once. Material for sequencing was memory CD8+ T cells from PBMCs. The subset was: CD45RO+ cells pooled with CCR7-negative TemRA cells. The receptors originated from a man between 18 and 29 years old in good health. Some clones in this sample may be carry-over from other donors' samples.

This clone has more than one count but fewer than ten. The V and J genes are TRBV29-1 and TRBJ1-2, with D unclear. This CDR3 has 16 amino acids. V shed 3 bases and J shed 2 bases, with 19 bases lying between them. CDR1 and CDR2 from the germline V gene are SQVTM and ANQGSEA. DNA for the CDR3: TGCAGCGTTGATGATATGAAGGCCGGGAGGAACTATGGCTACACCTTC. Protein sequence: CSVDDMKAGRNYGYTF.

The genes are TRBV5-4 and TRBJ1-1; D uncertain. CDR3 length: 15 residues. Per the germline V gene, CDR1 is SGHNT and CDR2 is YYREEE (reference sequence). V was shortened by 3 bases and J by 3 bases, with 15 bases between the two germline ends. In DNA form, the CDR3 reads TGTGCCAGCAGCTCCGGCGGTGGGAAGGACACTGAAGCTTTCTTT. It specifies CASSSGGGKDTEAFF.

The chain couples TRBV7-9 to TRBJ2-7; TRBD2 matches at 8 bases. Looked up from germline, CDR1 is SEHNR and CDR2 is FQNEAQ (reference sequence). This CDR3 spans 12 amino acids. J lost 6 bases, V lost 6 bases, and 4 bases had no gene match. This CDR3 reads CASRTSAAEQYF. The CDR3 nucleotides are TGTGCCAGCAGGACTAGCGCCGCCGAGCAGTACTTC.

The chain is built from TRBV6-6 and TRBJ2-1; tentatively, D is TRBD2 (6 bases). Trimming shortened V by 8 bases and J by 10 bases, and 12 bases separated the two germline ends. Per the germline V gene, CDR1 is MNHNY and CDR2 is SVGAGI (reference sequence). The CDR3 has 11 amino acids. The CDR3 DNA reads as TGTGCCAGCTCTCCGAGCGGGGAGCAGTTCTTC. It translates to CASSPSGEQFF.

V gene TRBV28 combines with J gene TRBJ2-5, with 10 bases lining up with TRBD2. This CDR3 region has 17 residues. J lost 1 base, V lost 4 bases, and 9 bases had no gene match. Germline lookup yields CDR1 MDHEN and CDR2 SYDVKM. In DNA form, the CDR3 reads TGTGCCAGCAGTTCGACGTACGAGCGGGAGGGCCAAGAGACCCAGTACTTC. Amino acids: CASSSTYEREGQETQYF.

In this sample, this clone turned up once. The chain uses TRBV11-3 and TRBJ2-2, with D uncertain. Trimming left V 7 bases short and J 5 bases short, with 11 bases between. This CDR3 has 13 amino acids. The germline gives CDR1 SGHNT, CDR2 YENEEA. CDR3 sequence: CASKPRGTGELFF. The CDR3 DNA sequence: TGTGCCAGCAAGCCCCGAGGTACCGGGGAGCTGTTTTTT.

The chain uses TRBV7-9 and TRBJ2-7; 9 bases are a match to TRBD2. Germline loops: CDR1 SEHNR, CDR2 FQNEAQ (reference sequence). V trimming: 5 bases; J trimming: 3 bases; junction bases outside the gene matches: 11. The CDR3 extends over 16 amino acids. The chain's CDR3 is CASSTSTGTSFYEQYF. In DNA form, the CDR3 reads TGTGCCAGCAGCACCTCAACCGGGACTAGCTTCTACGAGCAGTACTTC.

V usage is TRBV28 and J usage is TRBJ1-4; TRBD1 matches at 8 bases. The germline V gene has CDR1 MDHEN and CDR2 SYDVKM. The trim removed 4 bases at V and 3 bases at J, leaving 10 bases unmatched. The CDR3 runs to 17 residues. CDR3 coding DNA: TGTGCCAGCAGTTCCTTTACAGGGGGTCGACCTAATGAAAAACTGTTTTTT. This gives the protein CASSSFTGGRPNEKLFF.

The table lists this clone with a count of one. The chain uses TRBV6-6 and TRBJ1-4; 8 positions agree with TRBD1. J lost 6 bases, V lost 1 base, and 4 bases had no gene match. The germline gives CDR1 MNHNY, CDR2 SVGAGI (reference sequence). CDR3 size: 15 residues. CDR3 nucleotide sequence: TGTGCCAGCAGTTACTTCAGGGGGCCGGATGAAAAACTGTTTTTT. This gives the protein CASSYFRGPDEKLFF.

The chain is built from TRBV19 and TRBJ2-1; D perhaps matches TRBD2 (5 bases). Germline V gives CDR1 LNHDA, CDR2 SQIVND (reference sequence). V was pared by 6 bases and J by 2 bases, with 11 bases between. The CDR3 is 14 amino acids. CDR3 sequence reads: CASRHEGPYNEQFF. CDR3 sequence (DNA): TGTGCCAGTAGGCATGAGGGCCCCTACAATGAGCAGTTCTTC.

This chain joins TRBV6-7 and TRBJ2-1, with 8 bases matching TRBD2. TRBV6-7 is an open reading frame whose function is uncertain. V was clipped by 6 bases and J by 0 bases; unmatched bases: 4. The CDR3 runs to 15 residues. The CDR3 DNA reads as TGTGCCAGCAGACGCGGGACTAGCTCCTACAATGAGCAGTTCTTC. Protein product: CASRRGTSSYNEQFF.

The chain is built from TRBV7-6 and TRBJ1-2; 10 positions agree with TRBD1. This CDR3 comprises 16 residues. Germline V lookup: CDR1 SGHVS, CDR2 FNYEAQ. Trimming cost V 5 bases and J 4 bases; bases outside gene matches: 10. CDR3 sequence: CASSPRDRGLFYGYTF. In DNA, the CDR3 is TGTGCCAGCAGCCCGAGAGACAGGGGGCTCTTCTATGGCTACACCTTC.

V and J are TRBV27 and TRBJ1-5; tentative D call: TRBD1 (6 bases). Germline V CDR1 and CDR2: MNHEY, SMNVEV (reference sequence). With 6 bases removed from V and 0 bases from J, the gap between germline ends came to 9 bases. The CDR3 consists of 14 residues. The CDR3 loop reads CASSNRDSNQPQHF. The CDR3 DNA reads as TGTGCCAGCAGCAACAGGGATAGCAATCAGCCCCAGCATTTT.

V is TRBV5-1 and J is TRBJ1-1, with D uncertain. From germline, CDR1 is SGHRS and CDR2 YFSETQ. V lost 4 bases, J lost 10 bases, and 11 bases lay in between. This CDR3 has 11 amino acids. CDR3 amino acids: CASSSGRGAFF. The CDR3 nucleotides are TGCGCCAGCAGCAGCGGACGTGGAGCTTTCTTT.

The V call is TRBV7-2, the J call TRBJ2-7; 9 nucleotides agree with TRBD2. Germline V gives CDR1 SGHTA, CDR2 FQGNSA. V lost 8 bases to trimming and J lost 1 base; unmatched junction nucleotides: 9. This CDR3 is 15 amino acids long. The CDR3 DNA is TGTGCCAGCTTCCCGGTAGCGGGAGTTTCCTACGAGCAGTACTTC. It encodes CASFPVAGVSYEQYF.

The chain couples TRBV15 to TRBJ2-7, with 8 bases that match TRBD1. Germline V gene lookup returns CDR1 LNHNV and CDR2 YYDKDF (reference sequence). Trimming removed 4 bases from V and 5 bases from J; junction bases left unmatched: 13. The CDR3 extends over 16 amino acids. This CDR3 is CATSTGPPDRAHEQYF. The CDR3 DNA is TGTGCCACCAGCACCGGGCCCCCGGACAGGGCCCACGAGCAGTACTTC.

This CDR3 reads CASSLQRDRSGGYGYTF. CDR3 nucleotides: TGCGCCAGCAGCCTCCAACGGGACAGGTCAGGGGGCTATGGCTACACCTTC. This chain joins TRBV4-3 and TRBJ1-2; 8 positions match TRBD1. Germline-derived CDR1 and CDR2 are LGHNA and YSLEER. The CDR3 totals 17 residues. With V trimmed by 4 bases and J by 4 bases, 14 bases remained unmatched.

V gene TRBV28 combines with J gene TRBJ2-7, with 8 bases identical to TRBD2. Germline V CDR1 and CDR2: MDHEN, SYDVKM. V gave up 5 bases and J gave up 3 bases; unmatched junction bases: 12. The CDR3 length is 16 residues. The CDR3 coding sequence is TGTGCCAGCAGTCCCCGGGAGGGGGTCGTCTACTACGAGCAGTACTTC. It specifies CASSPREGVVYYEQYF.

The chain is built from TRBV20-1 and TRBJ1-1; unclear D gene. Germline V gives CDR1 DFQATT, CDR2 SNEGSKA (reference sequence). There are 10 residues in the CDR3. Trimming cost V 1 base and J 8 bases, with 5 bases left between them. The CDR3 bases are TGCAGTGCTAGAGTGGGAGAAGCTTTCTTT. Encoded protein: CSARVGEAFF.

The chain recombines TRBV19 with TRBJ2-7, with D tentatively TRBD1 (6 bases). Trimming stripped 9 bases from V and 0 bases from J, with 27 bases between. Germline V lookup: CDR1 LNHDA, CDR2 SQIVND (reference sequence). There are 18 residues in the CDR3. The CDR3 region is CASASQHKPGHNSYEQYF. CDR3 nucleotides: TGTGCCAGCGCGTCACAGCACAAACCGGGACACAACTCCTACGAGCAGTACTTC.

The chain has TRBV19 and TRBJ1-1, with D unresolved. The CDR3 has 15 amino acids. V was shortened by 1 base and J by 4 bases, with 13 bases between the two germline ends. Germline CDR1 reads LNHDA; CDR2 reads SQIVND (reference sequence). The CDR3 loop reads CASSIGFLLGTEAFF. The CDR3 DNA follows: TGTGCCAGTAGTATAGGGTTCCTACTGGGCACTGAAGCTTTCTTT.